This T cell receptor beta chain stems from a study of CD8+ T cells in alopecia areata. This sample's treatment: oral pan-JAK inhibitor, 5-10 mg twice daily. Collection of lesional scalp punch biopsies and peripheral blood was performed in alopecia areata patients. There are 13 residues in the CDR3. V was trimmed by 4 bases and J by 0 bases, leaving 9 bases between them. From germline, CDR1 is GTSNPN and CDR2 SVGIG (reference sequence). RNA extraction was followed by reverse transcription into cDNA, which acted as the sequencing template. The data were produced by immunoSEQ multiplex PCR, yet TCRdb's version contains in-frame clones alone and is incomplete. Among 110,000 or so clones listed, 50% to 75% were seen once. As to this clone: Its specificity is not known.

Study-wide points: While tofacitinib was given, many expanded lesional clones persisted in scalp and blood.

The sequence was collected from a human donor with alopecia areata. Sequences were derived from CD8+ T cells sorted from blood, sampled at week 4, from a patient treated with tofacitinib. The chain carries TRBV30 and TRBJ1-1; D is unresolved. DNA of the CDR3: TGTGCCTGGACAGCTACGATGAACACTGAAGCTTTCTTT. This sequence encodes CAWTATMNTEAFF.